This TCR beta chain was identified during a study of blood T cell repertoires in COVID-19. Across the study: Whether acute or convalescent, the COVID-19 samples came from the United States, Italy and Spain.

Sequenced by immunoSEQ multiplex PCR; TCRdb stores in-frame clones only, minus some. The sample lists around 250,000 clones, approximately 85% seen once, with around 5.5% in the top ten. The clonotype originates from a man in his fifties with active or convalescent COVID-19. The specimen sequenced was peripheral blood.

CDR3 coding DNA: TGTGCTAGTGGTTTGGTACATGGCAGGGGGCTCTATGGCTACACCTTC. Its protein product is CASGLVHGRGLYGYTF. The chain joins TRBV12-5 to TRBJ1-2; 8 nucleotides match TRBD1. Losses at the gene ends were 0 bases for V and 4 bases for J; bases not matched to a gene: 7. The germline V gene encodes CDR1 LGHNT and CDR2 FRNRAP. The CDR3 is 16 amino acids.